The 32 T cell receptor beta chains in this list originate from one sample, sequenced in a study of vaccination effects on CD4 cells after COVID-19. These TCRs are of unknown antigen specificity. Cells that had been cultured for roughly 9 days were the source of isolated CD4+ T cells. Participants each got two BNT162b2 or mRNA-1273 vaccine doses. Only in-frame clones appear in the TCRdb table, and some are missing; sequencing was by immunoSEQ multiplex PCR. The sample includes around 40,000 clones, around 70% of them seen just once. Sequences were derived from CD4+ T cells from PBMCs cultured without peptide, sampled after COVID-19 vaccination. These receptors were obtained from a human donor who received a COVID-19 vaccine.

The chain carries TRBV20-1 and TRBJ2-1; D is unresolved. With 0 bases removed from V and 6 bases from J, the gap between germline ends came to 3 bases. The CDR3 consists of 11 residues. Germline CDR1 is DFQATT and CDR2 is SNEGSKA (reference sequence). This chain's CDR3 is CSARDPNEQFF. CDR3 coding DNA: TGCAGTGCTAGAGATCCCAATGAGCAGTTCTTC.

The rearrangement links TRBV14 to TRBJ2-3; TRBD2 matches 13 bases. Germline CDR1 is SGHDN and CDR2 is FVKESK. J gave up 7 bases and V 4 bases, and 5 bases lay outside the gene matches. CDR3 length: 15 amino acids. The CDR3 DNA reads TGTGCCAGCAGCCCCGGACTAGCGGGAGCTTATACGCAGTATTTT. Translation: CASSPGLAGAYTQYF.

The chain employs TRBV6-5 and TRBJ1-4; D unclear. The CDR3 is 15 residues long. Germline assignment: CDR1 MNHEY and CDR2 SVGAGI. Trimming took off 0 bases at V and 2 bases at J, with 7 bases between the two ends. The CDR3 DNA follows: TGTGCCAGCAGTTACTCGGGTAGCACTAATGAAAAACTGTTTTTT. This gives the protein CASSYSGSTNEKLFF.

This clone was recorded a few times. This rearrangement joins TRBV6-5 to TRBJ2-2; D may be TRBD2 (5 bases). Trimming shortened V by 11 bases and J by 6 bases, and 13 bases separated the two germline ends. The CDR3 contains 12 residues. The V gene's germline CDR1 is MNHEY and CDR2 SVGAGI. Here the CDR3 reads CASRGVAGELFF. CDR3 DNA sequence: TGTGCCTCACGGGGAGTCGCCGGGGAGCTGTTTTTT.

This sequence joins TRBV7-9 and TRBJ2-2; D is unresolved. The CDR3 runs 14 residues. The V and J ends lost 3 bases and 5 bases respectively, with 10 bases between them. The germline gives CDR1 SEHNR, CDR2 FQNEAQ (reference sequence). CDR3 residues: CASSLLLGTGELFF. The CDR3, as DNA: TGTGCCAGCAGCTTGTTACTCGGTACCGGGGAGCTGTTTTTT.

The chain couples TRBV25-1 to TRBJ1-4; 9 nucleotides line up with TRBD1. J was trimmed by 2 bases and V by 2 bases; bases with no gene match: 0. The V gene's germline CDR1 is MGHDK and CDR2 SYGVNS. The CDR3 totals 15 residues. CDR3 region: CASSEDRGTNEKLFF. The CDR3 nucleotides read TGTGCCAGCAGTGAAGACAGGGGGACTAATGAAAAACTGTTTTTT. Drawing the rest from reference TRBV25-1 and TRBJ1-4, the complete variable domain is EADIYQTPRYLVIGTGKKITLECSQTMGHDKMYWYQQDPGMELHLIHYSYGVNSTEKGDLSSESTVSRIRTEHFPLTLESARPSHTSQYLCASSEDRGTNEKLFFGSGTQLSVL.

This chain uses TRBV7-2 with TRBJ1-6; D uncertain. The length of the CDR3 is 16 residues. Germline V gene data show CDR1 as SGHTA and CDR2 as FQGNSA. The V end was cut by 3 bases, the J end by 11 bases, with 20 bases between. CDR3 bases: TGTGCCAGCAGCTTTTTACTCATTGGATTGGGGACACCCCTCCACTTT. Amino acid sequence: CASSFLLIGLGTPLHF.

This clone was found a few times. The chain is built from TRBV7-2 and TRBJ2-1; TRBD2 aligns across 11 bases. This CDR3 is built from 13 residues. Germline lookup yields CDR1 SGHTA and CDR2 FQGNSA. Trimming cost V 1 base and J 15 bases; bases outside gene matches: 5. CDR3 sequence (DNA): TGTGCCAGCAGCTTAGGCCTCCTAGCGGGGGGGTTCTTC. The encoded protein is CASSLGLLAGGFF.

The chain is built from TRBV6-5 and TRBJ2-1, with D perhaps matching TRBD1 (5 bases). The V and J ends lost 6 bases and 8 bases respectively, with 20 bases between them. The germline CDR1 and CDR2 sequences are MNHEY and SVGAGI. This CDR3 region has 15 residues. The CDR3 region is CASSRVDSGNHEQFF. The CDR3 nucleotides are TGTGCCAGCAGCCGGGTCGACTCAGGGAACCATGAGCAGTTCTTC.

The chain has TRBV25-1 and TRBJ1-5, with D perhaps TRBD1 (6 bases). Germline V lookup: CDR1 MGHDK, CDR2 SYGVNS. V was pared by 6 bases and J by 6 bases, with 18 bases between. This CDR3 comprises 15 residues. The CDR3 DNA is TGTGCCAGCAGCAGCGGACAGTTCGTGGGTCAGCCCCAGCATTTT. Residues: CASSSGQFVGQPQHF.

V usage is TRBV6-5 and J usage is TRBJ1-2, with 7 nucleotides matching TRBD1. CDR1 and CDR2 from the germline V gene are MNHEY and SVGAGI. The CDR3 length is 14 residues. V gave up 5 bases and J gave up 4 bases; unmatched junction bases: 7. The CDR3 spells CASSREGASYGYTF. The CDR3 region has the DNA TGTGCCAGCAGTCGGGAGGGGGCCTCCTATGGCTACACCTTC.

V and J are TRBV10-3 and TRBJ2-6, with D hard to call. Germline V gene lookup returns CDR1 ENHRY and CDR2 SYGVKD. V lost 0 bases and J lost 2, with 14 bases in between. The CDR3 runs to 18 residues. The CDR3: CAISESIGLNAGANVLTF. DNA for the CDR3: TGTGCCATCAGTGAGTCGATCGGCTTGAACGCTGGGGCCAACGTCCTGACTTTC.

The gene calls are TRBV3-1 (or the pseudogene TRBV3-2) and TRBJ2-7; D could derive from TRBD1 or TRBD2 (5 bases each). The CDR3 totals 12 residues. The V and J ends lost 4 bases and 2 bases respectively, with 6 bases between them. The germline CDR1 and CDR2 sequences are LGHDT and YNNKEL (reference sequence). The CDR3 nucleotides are TGTGCCAGCAGCCCGGGACCCTACGAGCAGTACTTC. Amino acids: CASSPGPYEQYF.

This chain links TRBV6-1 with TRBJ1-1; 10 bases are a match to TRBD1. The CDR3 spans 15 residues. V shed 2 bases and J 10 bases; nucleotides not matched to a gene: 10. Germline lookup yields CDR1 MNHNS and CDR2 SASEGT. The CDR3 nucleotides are TGTGCCAGCAGTGAACCGGGACAGGGGAGACTGGGAGCTTTCTTT. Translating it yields CASSEPGQGRLGAFF.

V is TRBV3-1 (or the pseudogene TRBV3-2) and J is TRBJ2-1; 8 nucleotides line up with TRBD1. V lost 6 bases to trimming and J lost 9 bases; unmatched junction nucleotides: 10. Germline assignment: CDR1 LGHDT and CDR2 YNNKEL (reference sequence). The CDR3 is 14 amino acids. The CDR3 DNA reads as TGTGCCAGCAGTACGGACAGGGAGCAGGGTGAGCAGTTCTTC. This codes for CASSTDREQGEQFF.

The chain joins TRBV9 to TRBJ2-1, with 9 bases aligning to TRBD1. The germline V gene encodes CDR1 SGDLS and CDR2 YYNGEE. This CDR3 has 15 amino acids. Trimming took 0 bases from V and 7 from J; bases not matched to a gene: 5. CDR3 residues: CASSVGTGVYNEQFF. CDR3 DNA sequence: TGTGCCAGCAGCGTAGGGACAGGGGTTTATAATGAGCAGTTCTTC.

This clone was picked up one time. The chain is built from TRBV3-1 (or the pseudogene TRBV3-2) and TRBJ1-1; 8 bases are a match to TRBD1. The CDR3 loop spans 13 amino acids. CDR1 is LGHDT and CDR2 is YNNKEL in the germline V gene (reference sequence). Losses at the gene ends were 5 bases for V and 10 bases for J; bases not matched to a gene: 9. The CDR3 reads CASSYRGDDVAFF. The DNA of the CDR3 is TGTGCCAGCAGCTACAGGGGGGATGATGTAGCTTTCTTT.

As DNA, the CDR3 is TGTGCCAGCAGTCGTCCAGGGACTGGTAATTCACCCCTCCACTTT. Translated, it gives CASSRPGTGNSPLHF. V usage is TRBV6-5 and J usage is TRBJ1-6, with D tentatively TRBD1 (5 bases). Germline loops: CDR1 MNHEY, CDR2 SVGAGI. The V end was cut by 5 bases, the J end by 6 bases, with 14 bases between. The CDR3 totals 15 residues.

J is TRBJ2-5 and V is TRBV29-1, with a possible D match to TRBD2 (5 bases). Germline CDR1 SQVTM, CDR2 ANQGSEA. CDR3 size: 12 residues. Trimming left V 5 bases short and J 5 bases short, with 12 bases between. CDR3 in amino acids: CSVKPSGETQYF. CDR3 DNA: TGCAGCGTTAAGCCATCGGGGGAGACCCAGTACTTC. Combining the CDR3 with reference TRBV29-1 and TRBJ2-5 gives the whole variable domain SAVISQKPSRDICQRGTSLTIQCQVDSQVTMMFWYRQQPGQSLTLIATANQGSEATYESGFVIDKFPISRPNLTFSTLTVSNMSPEDSSIYLCSVKPSGETQYFGPGTRLLVL.

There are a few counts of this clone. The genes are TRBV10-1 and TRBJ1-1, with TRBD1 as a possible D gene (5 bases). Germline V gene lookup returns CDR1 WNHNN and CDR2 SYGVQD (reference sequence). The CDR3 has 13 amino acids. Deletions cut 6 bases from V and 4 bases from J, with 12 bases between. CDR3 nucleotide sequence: TGCGCCAGCAGGCAGGGTATCGGCACTGAAGCTTTCTTT. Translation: CASRQGIGTEAFF.

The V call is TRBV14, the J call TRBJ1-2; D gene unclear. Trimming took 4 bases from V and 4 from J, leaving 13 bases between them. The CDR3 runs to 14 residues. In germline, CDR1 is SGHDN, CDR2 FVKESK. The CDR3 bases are TGTGCCAGCAGCCGAAACGTGGCGAGCTATGGCTACACCTTC. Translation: CASSRNVASYGYTF.

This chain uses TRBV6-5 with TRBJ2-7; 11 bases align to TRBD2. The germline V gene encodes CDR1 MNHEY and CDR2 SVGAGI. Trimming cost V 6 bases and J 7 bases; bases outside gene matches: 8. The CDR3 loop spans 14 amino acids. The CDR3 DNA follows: TGTGCCAGCAGCCCACTAGCGGGAGTAGGAGAGCAGTACTTC. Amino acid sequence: CASSPLAGVGEQYF.

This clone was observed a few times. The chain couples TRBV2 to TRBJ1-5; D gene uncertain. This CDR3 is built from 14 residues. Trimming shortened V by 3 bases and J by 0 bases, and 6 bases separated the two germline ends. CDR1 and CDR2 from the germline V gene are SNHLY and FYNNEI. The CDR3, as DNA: TGTGCCAGCAGTGACGATTATAGCAATCAGCCCCAGCATTTT. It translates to CASSDDYSNQPQHF.

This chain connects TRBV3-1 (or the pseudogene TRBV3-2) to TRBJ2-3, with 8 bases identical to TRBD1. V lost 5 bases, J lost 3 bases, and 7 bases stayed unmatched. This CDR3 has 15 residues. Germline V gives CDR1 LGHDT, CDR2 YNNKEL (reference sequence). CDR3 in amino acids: CASSFTGTGTDTQYF. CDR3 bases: TGTGCCAGCAGCTTCACCGGGACAGGAACAGATACGCAGTATTTT.

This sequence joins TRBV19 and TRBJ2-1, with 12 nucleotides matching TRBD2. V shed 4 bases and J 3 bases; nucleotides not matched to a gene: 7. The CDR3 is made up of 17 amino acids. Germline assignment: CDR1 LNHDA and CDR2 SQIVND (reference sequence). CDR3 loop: CASSTSSGRALYNEQFF. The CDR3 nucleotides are TGTGCCAGTAGTACTTCTAGCGGGAGGGCTCTCTACAATGAGCAGTTCTTC.

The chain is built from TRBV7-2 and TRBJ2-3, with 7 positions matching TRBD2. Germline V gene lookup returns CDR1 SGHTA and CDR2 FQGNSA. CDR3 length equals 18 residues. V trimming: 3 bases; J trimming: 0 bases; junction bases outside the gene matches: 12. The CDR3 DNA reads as TGTGCCAGCAGCTTGGGGGACTATTCAGTAGTAAGCACAGATACGCAGTATTTT. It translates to CASSLGDYSVVSTDTQYF.

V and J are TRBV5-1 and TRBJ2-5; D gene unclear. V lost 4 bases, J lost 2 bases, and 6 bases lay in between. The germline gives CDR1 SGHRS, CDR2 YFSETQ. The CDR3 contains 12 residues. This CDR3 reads CASSRNQETQYF. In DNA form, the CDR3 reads TGCGCCAGCAGCCGGAATCAAGAGACCCAGTACTTC. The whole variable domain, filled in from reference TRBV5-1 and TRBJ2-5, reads KAGVTQTPRYLIKTRGQQVTLSCSPISGHRSVSWYQQTPGQGLQFLFEYFSETQRNKGNFPGRFSGRQFSNSRSEMNVSTLELGDSALYLCASSRNQETQYFGPGTRLLVL.

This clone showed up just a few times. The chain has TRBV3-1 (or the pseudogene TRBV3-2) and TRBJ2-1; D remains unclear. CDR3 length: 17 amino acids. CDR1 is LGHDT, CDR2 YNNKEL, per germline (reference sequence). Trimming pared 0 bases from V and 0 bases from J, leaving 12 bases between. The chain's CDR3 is CASSQDQAGSSYNEQFF. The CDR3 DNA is TGTGCCAGCAGCCAAGATCAAGCAGGTAGCTCCTACAATGAGCAGTTCTTC.

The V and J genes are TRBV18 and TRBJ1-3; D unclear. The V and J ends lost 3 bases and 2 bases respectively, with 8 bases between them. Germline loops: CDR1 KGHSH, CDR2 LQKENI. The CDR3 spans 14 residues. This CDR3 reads CASSPARTGNTIYF. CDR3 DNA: TGTGCCAGCTCACCGGCCAGAACTGGAAACACCATATATTTT. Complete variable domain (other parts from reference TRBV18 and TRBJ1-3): NAGVMQNPRHLVRRRGQEARLRCSPMKGHSHVYWYRQLPEEGLKFMVYLQKENIIDESGMPKERFSAEFPKEGPSILRIQQVVRGDSAAYFCASSPARTGNTIYFGEGSWLTVV.

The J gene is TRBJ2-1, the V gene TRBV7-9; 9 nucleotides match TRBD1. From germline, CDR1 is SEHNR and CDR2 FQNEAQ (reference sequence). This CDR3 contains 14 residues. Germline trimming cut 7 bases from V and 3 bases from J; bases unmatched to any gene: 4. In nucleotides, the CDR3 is TGTGCCAGCAACAGGGGGCTTGGCTACAATGAGCAGTTCTTC. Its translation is CASNRGLGYNEQFF.

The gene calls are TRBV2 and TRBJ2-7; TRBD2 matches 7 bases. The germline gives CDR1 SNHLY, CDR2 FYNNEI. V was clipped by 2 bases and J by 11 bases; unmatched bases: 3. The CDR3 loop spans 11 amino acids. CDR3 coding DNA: TGTGCCAGCAGTGAATGGACTAGTGAGTACTTC. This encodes CASSEWTSEYF.

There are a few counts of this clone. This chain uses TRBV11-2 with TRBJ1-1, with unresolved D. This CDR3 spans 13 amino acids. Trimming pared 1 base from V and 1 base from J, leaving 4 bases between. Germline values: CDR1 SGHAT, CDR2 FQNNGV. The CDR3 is CASSLVPNTEAFF. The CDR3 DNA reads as TGTGCCAGCAGCTTAGTCCCGAACACTGAAGCTTTCTTT. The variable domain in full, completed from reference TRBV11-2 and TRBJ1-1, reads EAGVAQSPRYKIIEKRQSVAFWCNPISGHATLYWYQQILGQGPKLLIQFQNNGVVDDSQLPKDRFSAERLKGVDSTLKIQPAKLEDSAVYLCASSLVPNTEAFFGQGTRLTVV.